At least ten counts were recorded for the clone carrying this TCR beta chain. Its antigen is unknown. Germline lookup yields CDR1 SQVTM and CDR2 ANQGSEA. This CDR3 is 13 amino acids long. Trimming stripped 6 bases from V and 0 bases from J, with 11 bases between. The data originate from a study of T cells in Graves' hyperthyroidism and ophthalmopathy. Study as a whole: Sampling of peripheral blood happened at initial diagnosis, prior to any treatment.

Patients counted as stable if ophthalmopathy did not develop within 18 months. Patients were excluded because of uncontrolled infection, other autoimmune disease, pregnancy or lactation. There were TCR beta CDR3 regions amplified from RNA transcripts. The TCR CDR3 first-round RT-PCR relied on the HTBI primer set. TCRdb reprocessed the multiplex PCR reads with MiXCR, giving one entry per CDR3 protein. The repertoire consists of 300,000 to 450,000 distinct CDR3 sequences, with about 12% occurring once and the leading ten covering over 8.5%. Study-level results: In the blood, most expanded thyroid clonotypes above 0.001 appeared as well.

J is TRBJ1-1 and V is TRBV29-1, with a tentative D call TRBD1 (6 bases). Sequencing was performed on blood. The origin of this receptor is a woman between 18 and 30 years old with Graves' hyperthyroidism. CDR3 sequence: CSVQGRMNTEAFF. The CDR3, as DNA: TGCAGCGTACAGGGCCGCATGAACACTGAAGCTTTCTTT.